This passage covers 30 T cell receptor beta chains from one sample sequenced in a study of OX40 agonist ivuxolimab in advanced cancers. This table comes from immunoSEQ multiplex PCR, and its TCRdb copy is limited to in-frame clones, with some not included. In the table there are about 53,000 clones, 84% of which are singletons. The sample was CD4+ or CD8+ T cells sorted from blood, taken in a trial of the OX40 agonist ivuxolimab. All receptors derive from an adult with an advanced solid tumor such as melanoma, head and neck, liver or kidney cancer.

V usage is TRBV7-8 and J usage is TRBJ2-2, with D tentatively TRBD2 (5 bases). CDR3 size: 17 residues. V dropped 5 bases and J dropped 2 bases, with 18 bases sitting between them. CDR1 is SGHVS and CDR2 is FQNEAQ in the germline V gene. The CDR3 region is CASSPVGSSRNTGELFF. In DNA form, the CDR3 reads TGTGCCAGCAGCCCCGTCGGGTCTAGCCGAAACACCGGGGAGCTGTTTTTT.

The chain links TRBV28 to TRBJ2-7; 9 bases are shared with TRBD1. The germline V gene has CDR1 MDHEN and CDR2 SYDVKM. The V gene end was trimmed by 3 bases and the J gene end by 5 bases; junction bases not matched to a gene: 14. The length of the CDR3 is 17 residues. The CDR3 DNA is TGTGCCAGCAGTTTTTTGGGCTTAGGGACAGGGTCCAACGAGCAGTACTTC. Amino acid sequence: CASSFLGLGTGSNEQYF.

This chain joins TRBV10-3 and TRBJ2-3, with a possible D match to TRBD2 (6 bases). Germline V gene sequence: CDR1 ENHRY, CDR2 SYGVKD. Trimming shortened V by 4 bases and J by 1 base, and 15 bases separated the two germline ends. This CDR3 region has 16 residues. CDR3 in amino acids: CAISGRGLLGTDTQYF. DNA of the CDR3: TGTGCCATCAGTGGGCGGGGTCTCCTCGGCACAGATACGCAGTATTTT.

J is TRBJ2-7 and V is TRBV5-4, with D possibly being TRBD1 (6 bases). From germline, CDR1 is SGHNT and CDR2 YYREEE (reference sequence). The CDR3 contains 15 residues. Trimming stripped 0 bases from V and 2 bases from J, with 12 bases between. The CDR3 sequence is CASSLAGAVPYEQYF. DNA of the CDR3: TGTGCCAGCAGCTTGGCAGGGGCTGTACCCTACGAGCAGTACTTC.

The V call is TRBV27, the J call TRBJ2-1; no reliable D call. The CDR3 loop spans 12 amino acids. Trimming cost V 10 bases and J 9 bases, with 16 bases left between them. Looked up from germline, CDR1 is MNHEY and CDR2 is SMNVEV (reference sequence). In DNA form, the CDR3 reads TGTGCCACGTCGTCCCGATTTGGTGAGCAGTTCTTC. As protein: CATSSRFGEQFF.

The chain combines TRBV7-9 with TRBJ2-1; 11 bases align to TRBD2. J was trimmed by 5 bases and V by 6 bases; bases with no gene match: 3. CDR3 length: 14 amino acids. The germline V gene has CDR1 SEHNR and CDR2 FQNEAQ (reference sequence). CDR3 loop: CASRPTSGNNEQFF. Written as DNA, the CDR3 is TGTGCCAGCAGGCCGACTAGCGGGAACAATGAGCAGTTCTTC.

The rearrangement uses TRBV5-1 and TRBJ1-5; perhaps TRBD1 as D (5 bases). The V end was cut by 4 bases, the J end by 0 bases, with 11 bases between. The CDR3 length is 15 residues. CDR1 is SGHRS and CDR2 is YFSETQ in the germline V gene. The CDR3 DNA reads as TGCGCCAGCAGCGTCGGGACGGTTAGCAATCAGCCCCAGCATTTT. Translating it yields CASSVGTVSNQPQHF.

Written as DNA, the CDR3 is TGTGCCAGCAGCTCGGGCCCCGGGGGTTGGGAATTTGGCTACACCTTC. Its protein is CASSSGPGGWEFGYTF. The chain has TRBV7-2 and TRBJ1-2; a weak D match, TRBD1 (5 bases). Germline V gives CDR1 SGHTA, CDR2 FQGNSA. The V gene lost 4 bases and the J gene lost 7 bases, with 22 bases spanning the gap. CDR3 size: 16 residues.

The V and J genes are TRBV5-5 and TRBJ2-7; possibly TRBD1 for D (5 bases). Trimming removed 0 bases from V and 3 bases from J, with 19 bases in between. The CDR3 contains 17 residues. Germline lookup yields CDR1 SGHKS and CDR2 YYEKEE (reference sequence). This CDR3 reads CASSLAPDTDLVYEQYF. CDR3 coding DNA: TGTGCCAGCAGCTTGGCCCCGGACACCGATTTAGTCTACGAGCAGTACTTC. The whole variable domain, remainder taken from reference TRBV5-5 and TRBJ2-7, is DAGVTQSPTHLIKTRGQQVTLRCSPISGHKSVSWYQQVLGQGPQFIFQYYEKEERGRGNFPDRFSARQFPNYSSELNVNALLLGDSALYLCASSLAPDTDLVYEQYFGPGTRLTVT.

The chain has TRBV21-1 and TRBJ2-1; TRBD1 is the table's D call, not checked against the DNA. TRBV21-1 is shown as a pseudogene. The CDR3 has 22 residues. For the CDR3, the DNA is TGTGCCAGCAGCAAGGTTTTAAGGTCCGGGACACCCACTCGGACGGCCTACAATGAGCAGTTCTTC. Translation: CASSKVLRSGTPTRTAYNEQFF.

This clone is labeled medium-sized. Other nucleotide sequences from this sample produce the same CDR3. The chain has TRBV4-1 and TRBJ2-7, with 11 bases identical to TRBD2. CDR3 length: 17 residues. In germline, CDR1 is MGHRA, CDR2 YSYEKL. Losses at the gene ends were 3 bases for V and 2 bases for J; bases not matched to a gene: 9. The CDR3 protein is CASSHFGTSGPTYEQYF. The CDR3 DNA reads TGCGCCAGCAGCCATTTCGGGACTAGCGGACCCACCTACGAGCAGTACTTC.

The chain carries TRBV6-1 and TRBJ2-7, with unresolved D. The CDR3 runs 14 residues. The V end was cut by 2 bases, the J end by 2 bases, with 10 bases between. CDR1 MNHNS and CDR2 SASEGT come from the germline V gene. As DNA, the CDR3 is TGTGCCAGCAGTGAACGGACCTTTACCTACGAGCAGTACTTC. Translation: CASSERTFTYEQYF.

The chain carries TRBV5-1 and TRBJ2-7, with 9 bases fitting TRBD2. CDR1 is SGHRS, CDR2 YFSETQ, per germline. The ends lost 4 bases at V and 0 bases at J; junction bases unmatched: 8. The CDR3 runs 16 residues. The CDR3 DNA sequence: TGCGCCAGCAGCGTAGGACTAGCGCCGAGCTCCTACGAGCAGTACTTC. Its protein is CASSVGLAPSSYEQYF.

The genes are TRBV6-5 and TRBJ1-5; 7 nucleotides match TRBD1. Trimming cost V 8 bases and J 5 bases; bases outside gene matches: 6. In germline, CDR1 is MNHEY, CDR2 SVGAGI. The CDR3 runs 13 residues. CDR3 DNA sequence: TGTGCCAGCCGGACAGGTTGGGATCAGCCCCAGCATTTT. The encoded protein is CASRTGWDQPQHF.

This sequence joins TRBV7-2 and TRBJ2-1, with 8 bases matching TRBD2. Germline CDR1 SGHTA, CDR2 FQGNSA. V shed 5 bases, J shed 5 bases, and the junction held 8 bases outside the gene matches. CDR3 length: 15 amino acids. The CDR3 spells CASSPGTSSHNEQFF. Here the CDR3 DNA reads TGTGCCAGCAGCCCGGGGACTAGTTCCCACAATGAGCAGTTCTTC.

This clone was observed once. This chain joins TRBV29-1 and TRBJ2-5, with D unresolved. The germline V gene has CDR1 SQVTM and CDR2 ANQGSEA. CDR3 size: 11 residues. V lost 2 bases and J lost 9, with 10 bases in between. The CDR3 here is CSVEIRSAQYF. The DNA for the CDR3 is TGCAGCGTTGAAATACGGAGCGCCCAGTACTTC.

This chain uses TRBV7-9 with TRBJ2-7; 10 nucleotides line up with TRBD1. CDR3 length: 15 amino acids. V shed 5 bases, J shed 6 bases, and the junction held 10 bases outside the gene matches. Looked up from germline, CDR1 is SEHNR and CDR2 is FQNEAQ (reference sequence). The DNA of the CDR3 is TGTGCCAGCAGCCACCAGGACAGGGGGATTTTCGAGCAGTACTTC. Encoded protein: CASSHQDRGIFEQYF.

The chain employs TRBV7-2 and TRBJ1-5; 7 bases align to TRBD1. The CDR3 is 16 residues long. The V gene's germline CDR1 is SGHTA and CDR2 FQGNSA. The V and J ends lost 3 bases and 6 bases, in that order; junction bases with no gene match: 11. The CDR3 sequence is CASSFQGGRGLQPQHF. The CDR3 bases are TGTGCCAGCAGCTTTCAGGGGGGCAGGGGTCTTCAGCCCCAGCATTTT.

The rearrangement joins TRBV2 to TRBJ1-5; D gene ambiguous. The V and J ends lost 6 bases and 7 bases respectively, with 13 bases between them. CDR3 length: 13 residues. Germline CDR1 SNHLY, CDR2 FYNNEI. CDR3 nucleotides: TGTGCCAGCAGCCGACGGGAGGCCCAGCCCCAGCATTTT. Encoded protein: CASSRREAQPQHF.

This sequence joins TRBV7-2 and TRBJ1-2; no definite D call. The CDR3 is made up of 16 amino acids. Germline V gene sequence: CDR1 SGHTA, CDR2 FQGNSA. Deletions cut 7 bases from V and 4 bases from J, with 22 bases between. CDR3 nucleotide sequence: TGTGCCAGCACCTCCCAGGTCGGGGTATCGGGCTATGGCTACACCTTC. Translating it yields CASTSQVGVSGYGYTF.

V gene TRBV5-1 combines with J gene TRBJ2-3, with 12 bases fitting TRBD2. Germline CDR1 reads SGHRS; CDR2 reads YFSETQ. Trimming took 3 bases from V and 5 from J; bases not matched to a gene: 7. The CDR3 covers 16 residues. In DNA form, the CDR3 reads TGCGCCAGCAGCTACACCGGGACTAGCGGGTTAGATACGCAGTATTTT. This sequence encodes CASSYTGTSGLDTQYF.

V gene TRBV21-1 combines with J gene TRBJ2-2; the D call TRBD2 from the table was never checked on the DNA. TRBV21-1 is annotated as a pseudogene. The CDR3 covers 15 residues. The CDR3 here is CASSSSGEPTGELFF. The CDR3 DNA sequence: TGTGCCAGCAGCAGTAGCGGGGAACCCACCGGGGAGCTGTTTTTT.

This clone has only a few counts. The chain has TRBV10-1 and TRBJ1-6; the match to TRBD1 covers 8 bases. J lost 10 bases, V lost 11 bases, and 10 bases had no gene match. There are 13 residues in the CDR3. Germline V CDR1 and CDR2: WNHNN, SYGVQD (reference sequence). CDR3 loop: CAGPGDRRSPLHF. The DNA for the CDR3 is TGCGCCGGGCCTGGGGACAGGCGCTCACCCCTCCACTTT.

Details on this clone: The junction does not match germline at one end; this may be a read error. The CDR3 loop is CASSLSPGTDFLF. The CDR3 bases are TGTGCCAGCAGTTTATCCCCCGGGACGGACTTTCTCTTC. This chain uses TRBV27 with TRBJ2-1, with D perhaps being TRBD1 or TRBD2 (5 bases each). The CDR3 totals 13 residues. The germline V gene has CDR1 MNHEY and CDR2 SMNVEV (reference sequence).

CDR3 amino acids: CAISESGGGYNEQFF. The DNA of the CDR3 is TGTGCCATCAGTGAGTCTGGCGGAGGGTACAATGAGCAGTTCTTC. The chain joins TRBV10-3 to TRBJ2-1; maybe TRBD2 (6 bases). The CDR3 is 15 residues long. Germline-derived CDR1 and CDR2 are ENHRY and SYGVKD. Trimming left V 0 bases short and J 4 bases short, with 10 bases between.

The V and J genes are TRBV30 and TRBJ2-1; 9 bases line up with TRBD2. CDR1 GTSNPN and CDR2 SVGIG come from the germline V gene (reference sequence). The J segment lost 10 bases and the V segment lost 2 bases, leaving 9 bases of the junction unmatched. The CDR3 length is 14 residues. As DNA, the CDR3 is TGTGCCTGGAGTAACGTAGCGGGAGTCGCGGAGCAGTTCTTC. Translated, it gives CAWSNVAGVAEQFF.

J is TRBJ1-1 and V is TRBV5-1, with 8 nucleotides matching TRBD1. Germline values: CDR1 SGHRS, CDR2 YFSETQ. J was trimmed by 1 base and V by 4 bases; bases with no gene match: 6. The CDR3 sequence is 15 residues long. CDR3 nucleotide sequence: TGCGCCAGCAGCCCAGGACAGGGTGGGAACACTGAAGCTTTCTTT. Translation: CASSPGQGGNTEAFF.

The chain has TRBV7-6 and TRBJ2-5, with no clear D. The CDR3 extends over 12 amino acids. V lost 5 bases to trimming and J lost 4 bases, with 8 bases between them. Germline lookup yields CDR1 SGHVS and CDR2 FNYEAQ. CDR3 bases: TGTGCCAGCAGCGCACTACGAGAGACCCAGTACTTC. Protein: CASSALRETQYF.

Only a few counts were recorded for this clone. The CDR3 loop reads CASVLQTLGEQYF. The CDR3 DNA is TGTGCCAGCGTGCTTCAGACCCTAGGCGAGCAGTACTTC. This rearrangement joins TRBV7-9 to TRBJ2-7, with unresolved D. The CDR3 has 13 residues. The germline V gene encodes CDR1 SEHNR and CDR2 FQNEAQ (reference sequence). V was pared by 8 bases and J by 6 bases, with 17 bases between.

V usage is TRBV19 and J usage is TRBJ2-5; the D gene is possibly TRBD1 (5 bases). This CDR3 region has 15 residues. Germline V gene data show CDR1 as LNHDA and CDR2 as SQIVND (reference sequence). Trimming pared 3 bases from V and 5 bases from J, leaving 16 bases between. CDR3 nucleotides: TGTGCCAGTAGTATGCAGGGATTCGGCGAGGAGACCCAGTACTTC. It yields the protein CASSMQGFGEETQYF. The variable domain in full, with the rest retrieved from reference TRBV19 and TRBJ2-5, is DGGITQSPKYLFRKEGQNVTLSCEQNLNHDAMYWYRQDPGQGLRLIYYSQIVNDFQKGDIAEGYSVSREKKESFPLTVTSAQKNPTAFYLCASSMQGFGEETQYFGPGTRLLVL.